The 29 T cell receptor beta chains given below trace back to one sample, sequenced in a study of blood T cell repertoires in COVID-19. Sequencing used immunoSEQ multiplex PCR; TCRdb keeps in-frame clones, though not all of them. The repertoire consists of 220,000 or so clones, with 80% to 90% occurring once and the leading ten covering 14% to 15%. Sequencing was carried out using PBMCs or T cells enriched from blood (not recorded which). These receptors all stem from a woman aged 45-65 years with acute COVID-19.

This CDR3 is CASSLRQGDQPQHF. CDR3 in DNA: TGTGCCAGCAGTTTAAGACAGGGGGATCAGCCCCAGCATTTT. This sequence joins TRBV27 and TRBJ1-5; TRBD1 aligns across 9 bases. The CDR3 length is 14 residues. The germline V gene has CDR1 MNHEY and CDR2 SMNVEV (reference sequence). V lost 2 bases, J lost 5 bases, and 1 base stayed unmatched.

The chain joins TRBV2 to TRBJ2-1; D perhaps matches TRBD2 (5 bases). The germline V gene encodes CDR1 SNHLY and CDR2 FYNNEI. Deletions cut 5 bases from V and 0 bases from J, with 8 bases between. The CDR3 has 14 residues. CDR3 amino acids: CASSSSPSYNEQFF. The CDR3, as DNA: TGTGCCAGCAGTTCTAGCCCCTCCTACAATGAGCAGTTCTTC.

The chain uses TRBV7-8 and TRBJ2-7; 10 nucleotides match TRBD2. The CDR3 sequence is 14 residues long. Germline assignment: CDR1 SGHVS and CDR2 FQNEAQ. Germline trimming cut 5 bases from V and 3 bases from J; bases unmatched to any gene: 4. The CDR3 sequence: CASSESGGGYEQYF. Written as DNA, the CDR3 is TGTGCCAGCAGCGAAAGCGGGGGGGGCTACGAGCAGTACTTC.

Concerning this clone: This sample also contains other DNA sequences that code for the same CDR3. This chain joins TRBV5-4 and TRBJ2-1; maybe TRBD2 (6 bases). Germline V CDR1 and CDR2: SGHNT, YYREEE (reference sequence). The CDR3 runs to 15 residues. Trimming took off 0 bases at V and 0 bases at J, with 7 bases between the two ends. CDR3 in amino acids: CASSLDGSSYNEQFF. The CDR3, as DNA: TGTGCCAGCAGCTTGGACGGGAGCTCCTACAATGAGCAGTTCTTC.

The chain employs TRBV28 and TRBJ2-2, with D perhaps TRBD1 (6 bases). Trimming left V 7 bases short and J 0 bases short, with 12 bases between. The CDR3 extends over 15 amino acids. CDR1 is MDHEN, CDR2 SYDVKM, per germline. This CDR3 reads CASKEDSSNTGELFF. The DNA for the CDR3 is TGTGCCAGCAAGGAGGACAGTTCGAACACCGGGGAGCTGTTTTTT.

The V gene is TRBV9, the J gene TRBJ2-1; D possibly corresponds to TRBD2 (6 bases). CDR3 length equals 16 residues. V was clipped by 4 bases and J by 2 bases, with 16 bases between them. Germline CDR1 reads SGDLS; CDR2 reads YYNGEE. The CDR3 sequence is CASSPSGRGAYNEQFF. For the CDR3, the DNA is TGTGCCAGCAGCCCATCCGGGCGCGGGGCCTACAATGAGCAGTTCTTC.

This chain connects TRBV5-1 to TRBJ1-5; D unclear. V was shortened by 6 bases and J by 0 bases, with 13 bases between the two germline ends. Germline-derived CDR1 and CDR2 are SGHRS and YFSETQ. The CDR3 has 15 amino acids. In DNA, the CDR3 is TGCGCCAGCAAAGAGGCTGTTGGTAGCAATCAGCCCCAGCATTTT. Translated: CASKEAVGSNQPQHF.

This clone has more than one count but fewer than ten. V is TRBV10-3 and J is TRBJ2-3; D is unresolved. Germline lookup yields CDR1 ENHRY and CDR2 SYGVKD. The V end was cut by 4 bases, the J end by 5 bases, with 4 bases between. The CDR3 contains 11 residues. This CDR3 is CAISVRDTQYF. CDR3 in DNA: TGTGCCATCAGTGTTAGAGATACGCAGTATTTT.

The gene calls are TRBV27 and TRBJ2-7; 14 nucleotides match TRBD2. CDR1 is MNHEY, CDR2 SMNVEV, per germline (reference sequence). This CDR3 is 15 amino acids long. V shed 0 bases and J 9 bases; nucleotides not matched to a gene: 4. The CDR3 sequence is CASSLSTSGRAGQYF. CDR3 sequence (DNA): TGTGCCAGCAGTTTATCGACTAGCGGGAGGGCCGGGCAGTACTTC.

This clone was observed a handful of times. The V and J genes are TRBV27 and TRBJ1-4; 9 bases align to TRBD1. Per germline, CDR1 MNHEY and CDR2 SMNVEV (reference sequence). The CDR3 has 14 residues. The V segment lost 4 bases and the J segment 6 bases; nucleotides outside the gene matches: 3. The CDR3 protein is CASSWTGADEKLFF. CDR3 nucleotides: TGTGCCAGCAGTTGGACAGGGGCAGATGAAAAACTGTTTTTT.

V is TRBV27 and J is TRBJ1-5; D is ambiguous. V shed 3 bases and J shed 2 bases, with 14 bases lying between them. This CDR3 region has 16 residues. CDR1 is MNHEY, CDR2 SMNVEV, per germline (reference sequence). CDR3 sequence (DNA): TGTGCCAGCAGTTTGGTGGGAGGGTATGGCAATCAGCCCCAGCATTTT. It encodes CASSLVGGYGNQPQHF.

The rearrangement links TRBV9 to TRBJ2-1; 15 nucleotides align to TRBD2. With 4 bases clipped from V and 7 bases from J, the junction kept 3 bases outside the gene matches. Germline CDR1 reads SGDLS; CDR2 reads YYNGEE. This CDR3 is 15 amino acids long. CDR3 sequence reads: CASSPGLAGGNEQFF. DNA for the CDR3: TGTGCCAGCAGCCCGGGACTAGCGGGAGGTAATGAGCAGTTCTTC.

This CDR3 reads CASSYGTGIYEQYF. The CDR3, as DNA: TGTGCCAGCAGTTACGGGACAGGAATCTACGAGCAGTACTTC. The chain recombines TRBV6-2 or TRBV6-3 with TRBJ2-7, with 8 bases fitting TRBD1. The CDR3 loop spans 14 amino acids. CDR1 is MNHEY, CDR2 SVGEGT, per germline. The ends lost 2 bases at V and 3 bases at J; junction bases unmatched: 3.

The chain couples TRBV7-9 to TRBJ2-1; tentatively, D is TRBD2 (5 bases). Trimming pared 5 bases from V and 8 bases from J, leaving 19 bases between. Looked up from germline, CDR1 is SEHNR and CDR2 is FQNEAQ (reference sequence). This CDR3 contains 15 residues. The CDR3 nucleotides are TGTGCCAGCAGCCCGGAGCGCTCGAGGGTCGATGAGCAGTTCTTC. Residues: CASSPERSRVDEQFF. Combining the CDR3 with reference TRBV7-9 and TRBJ2-1 gives the whole variable domain DTGVSQNPRHKITKRGQNVTFRCDPISEHNRLYWYRQTLGQGPEFLTYFQNEAQLEKSRLLSDRFSAERPKGSFSTLEIQRTEQGDSAMYLCASSPERSRVDEQFFGPGTRLTVL.

J is TRBJ1-2 and V is TRBV4-1; 9 nucleotides match TRBD1. Germline loops: CDR1 MGHRA, CDR2 YSYEKL. The CDR3 sequence is 14 residues long. V shed 0 bases, J shed 5 bases, and the junction held 1 base outside the gene matches. In DNA form, the CDR3 reads TGCGCCAGCAGCCAAGATGGACAGGGGTATGGCTACACCTTC. Protein product: CASSQDGQGYGYTF.

The chain uses TRBV28 and TRBJ1-5, with D unresolved. This CDR3 has 12 residues. The V gene's germline CDR1 is MDHEN and CDR2 SYDVKM. V lost 1 base and J 10 bases, leaving 8 bases between the germline ends. The CDR3 protein is CASSLLATPQHF. The CDR3 DNA sequence: TGTGCCAGCAGTTTATTAGCGACACCCCAGCATTTT. Full variable domain (rest looked up from reference TRBV28 and TRBJ1-5): DVKVTQSSRYLVKRTGEKVFLECVQDMDHENMFWYRQDPGLGLRLIYFSYDVKMKEKGDIPEGYSVSREKKERFSLILESASTNQTSMYLCASSLLATPQHFGDGTRLSIL.

The rearrangement joins TRBV6-5 to TRBJ2-7; D gene ambiguous. From germline, CDR1 is MNHEY and CDR2 SVGAGI. CDR3 length: 13 amino acids. The ends were cut back, 0 bases at V and 5 bases at J, with 8 bases in the middle. The chain's CDR3 is CASSYSQRNEQYF. As DNA, the CDR3 is TGTGCCAGCAGTTACTCCCAGAGGAACGAGCAGTACTTC.

This chain connects TRBV4-3 to TRBJ1-2; D call uncertain. CDR3 length: 15 amino acids. CDR1 is LGHNA, CDR2 YSLEER, per germline. V was clipped by 3 bases and J by 3 bases, with 14 bases between them. The CDR3: CASSHSRGSYYGYTF. DNA of the CDR3: TGCGCCAGCAGCCACAGTCGAGGGAGCTACTATGGCTACACCTTC.

This clone is a singleton in its sample. The genes are TRBV12-3 or TRBV12-4 and TRBJ1-3; TRBD1 agrees at 7 bases. The J segment lost 9 bases and the V segment lost 6 bases, leaving 2 bases of the junction unmatched. There are 11 residues in the CDR3. The CDR3 DNA reads TGTGCCAGCAGCTACAGGGGCACCATATATTTT. It specifies CASSYRGTIYF.

The chain combines TRBV28 with TRBJ1-2; a possible D gene is TRBD1 (6 bases). The CDR3 runs 13 residues. Germline loops: CDR1 MDHEN, CDR2 SYDVKM. Trimming cost V 5 bases and J 6 bases, with 13 bases left between them. The DNA for the CDR3 is TGTGCCAGCAGTCCCCTAGGGGGGGATGGCTACACCTTC. As protein: CASSPLGGDGYTF.

The V call is TRBV5-1, the J call TRBJ2-1, with 7 bases matching TRBD2. CDR1 SGHRS and CDR2 YFSETQ come from the germline V gene. V dropped 0 bases and J dropped 0; count of bases not matched to a gene: 3. CDR3 length: 16 amino acids. As DNA, the CDR3 is TGCGCCAGCAGCTTGGTCGGCGGGAGCTCCTACAATGAGCAGTTCTTC. It codes for CASSLVGGSSYNEQFF.

V gene TRBV6-4 combines with J gene TRBJ2-3; D is possibly TRBD2 (6 bases). The germline V gene has CDR1 MRHNA and CDR2 SNTAGT. CDR3 length: 14 amino acids. V lost 3 bases and J lost 0, with 7 bases in between. The CDR3 region is CASSELASTDTQYF. CDR3 DNA: TGTGCCAGCAGTGAACTAGCTAGCACAGATACGCAGTATTTT.

The chain is built from TRBV28 and TRBJ2-1; 7 positions match TRBD1. The CDR3 extends over 12 amino acids. V was pared by 5 bases and J by 15 bases, with 10 bases of the junction left unmatched. The germline V gene has CDR1 MDHEN and CDR2 SYDVKM. CDR3 amino acids: CASSLLTGFMFF. CDR3 coding DNA: TGTGCCAGCAGTCTACTGACAGGGTTTATGTTCTTC.

The V gene is TRBV28, the J gene TRBJ2-3, with D maybe TRBD2 (5 bases). The V gene's germline CDR1 is MDHEN and CDR2 SYDVKM. V was shortened by 8 bases and J by 4 bases, with 10 bases between the two germline ends. The CDR3 has 12 amino acids. CDR3 nucleotide sequence: TGTGCCAGCTCCAGCGGACCAGATACGCAGTATTTT. Amino acids: CASSSGPDTQYF. Filled out from reference TRBV28 and TRBJ2-3, the complete variable domain reads DVKVTQSSRYLVKRTGEKVFLECVQDMDHENMFWYRQDPGLGLRLIYFSYDVKMKEKGDIPEGYSVSREKKERFSLILESASTNQTSMYLCASSSGPDTQYFGPGTRLTVL.

The rearrangement uses TRBV30 and TRBJ2-3; the match to TRBD2 covers 12 bases. Trimming removed 2 bases from V and 3 bases from J; junction bases left unmatched: 6. This CDR3 spans 16 amino acids. Germline values: CDR1 GTSNPN, CDR2 SVGIG (reference sequence). Here the CDR3 reads CAWSRLAGVSTDTQYF. Here the CDR3 DNA reads TGTGCCTGGAGTCGACTAGCGGGAGTTTCTACAGATACGCAGTATTTT.

The chain employs TRBV2 and TRBJ2-7; 9 bases are shared with TRBD1. CDR3 length: 15 amino acids. Per germline, CDR1 SNHLY and CDR2 FYNNEI. V was clipped by 4 bases and J by 6 bases; unmatched bases: 10. The CDR3 sequence is CASSAPGQGIVEQYF. CDR3 sequence (DNA): TGTGCCAGCAGTGCTCCGGGACAGGGAATCGTCGAGCAGTACTTC.

V and J are TRBV5-1 and TRBJ1-1, with 8 nucleotides matching TRBD1. CDR3 length: 14 amino acids. Germline loops: CDR1 SGHRS, CDR2 YFSETQ. Germline trimming cut 4 bases from V and 8 bases from J; bases unmatched to any gene: 10. This chain's CDR3 is CASSQQTGVGEAFF. The CDR3 DNA sequence: TGCGCCAGCAGCCAACAGACAGGGGTCGGCGAAGCTTTCTTT. Full variable domain (missing parts from reference TRBV5-1 and TRBJ1-1): KAGVTQTPRYLIKTRGQQVTLSCSPISGHRSVSWYQQTPGQGLQFLFEYFSETQRNKGNFPGRFSGRQFSNSRSEMNVSTLELGDSALYLCASSQQTGVGEAFFGQGTRLTVV.

The J gene is TRBJ2-7, the V gene TRBV18; the D gene is possibly TRBD2 (5 bases). Trimming took off 0 bases at V and 6 bases at J, with 12 bases between the two ends. The CDR3 runs to 14 residues. Per the germline V gene, CDR1 is KGHSH and CDR2 is LQKENI. The CDR3 DNA reads TGTGCCAGCTCACCACCGTTGTTAGAGGGCGAGCAGTACTTC. Its translation is CASSPPLLEGEQYF.

The chain uses TRBV7-7 and TRBJ2-1, with TRBD1 matching over 9 bases. The V gene end was trimmed by 4 bases and the J gene end by 6 bases; junction bases not matched to a gene: 10. CDR3 length: 16 amino acids. Per the germline V gene, CDR1 is SSHAT and CDR2 is FNYEAQ (reference sequence). The CDR3 DNA follows: TGTGCCAGCAGCTCGGGCACAGGGGGCGAGGCCAATGAGCAGTTCTTC. It is translated as CASSSGTGGEANEQFF. The variable domain in full, with the rest retrieved from reference TRBV7-7 and TRBJ2-1, is GAGVSQSPRYKVTKRGQDVTLRCDPISSHATLYWYQQALGQGPEFLTYFNYEAQPDKSGLPSDRFSAERPEGSISTLTIQRTEQRDSAMYRCASSSGTGGEANEQFFGPGTRLTVL.